Below, one TCR beta chain is given with its context. The entry originates in a study of blood T cell repertoires in COVID-19. In germline, CDR1 is SEHNR, CDR2 FQNEAQ (reference sequence). V was trimmed by 11 bases and J by 4 bases, leaving 22 bases between them. CDR3 length equals 15 residues. Authors' analysis steps: Using reference gene primer amplification, nucleated cell counts were estimated. The protocol was immunoSEQ multiplex PCR, while the TCRdb copy is restricted to in-frame clones and leaves out a portion. D and trimming were read from the DNA, whereas the V and J calls and clone size are those reported in that table. The data show 50,000 to 80,000 clones, around 90% seen once.

The V and J genes are TRBV7-9 and TRBJ2-3; tentatively, D is TRBD2 (6 bases). Source material: peripheral blood. The clonotype was recovered from a woman of 80 years or more with active COVID-19. The CDR3 DNA sequence: TGTGCCGGATCTATAGCGGTCGGTACCGCAGATACGCAGTATTTT. Protein sequence: CAGSIAVGTADTQYF.